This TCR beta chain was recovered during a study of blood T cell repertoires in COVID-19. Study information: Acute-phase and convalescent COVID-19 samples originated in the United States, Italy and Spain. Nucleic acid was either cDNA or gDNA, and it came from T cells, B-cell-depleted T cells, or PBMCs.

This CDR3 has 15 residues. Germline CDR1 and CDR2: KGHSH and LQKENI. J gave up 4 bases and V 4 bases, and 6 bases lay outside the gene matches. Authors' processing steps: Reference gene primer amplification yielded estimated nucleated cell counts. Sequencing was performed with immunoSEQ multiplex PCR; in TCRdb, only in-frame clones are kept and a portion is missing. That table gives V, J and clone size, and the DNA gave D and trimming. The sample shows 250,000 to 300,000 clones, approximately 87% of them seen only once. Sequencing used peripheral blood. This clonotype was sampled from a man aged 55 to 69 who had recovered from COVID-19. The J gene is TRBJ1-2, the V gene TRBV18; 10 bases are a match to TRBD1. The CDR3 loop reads CASSLQDRGTYGYTF. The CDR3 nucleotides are TGTGCCAGCTCACTCCAGGACAGGGGGACCTATGGCTACACCTTC.